Listed below are T cell receptor beta chains from one sample, sequenced in a study of blood T cell repertoires in COVID-19. Sequencing was performed with immunoSEQ multiplex PCR; in TCRdb, only in-frame clones are kept and a portion is missing. Here the sample spans 150,000 or so clones, about 83% being singletons. The material sequenced was peripheral blood. These TCRs come from a human donor in a cohort sampled during active COVID-19. Each CDR3 is given with its conserved first and last residue. Fields, in order: CDR3 DNA, CDR3 protein, V gene, clone size, D gene, J gene. The D gene is left open where the match is weak. Size is stated for part of the rows, as once, few or many counts, or as a class when the clone is expanded.

DNA: TGTGCCACTACACTAGCGGCAGCAGATACGCAGTATTTT
CDR3: CATTLAAADTQYF
V: TRBV10-3
size: NA
D: TRBD2
J: TRBJ2-3

DNA: TGTGCCAGCAGTGAAGTCAGGGTGGGCGAGCAGTACTTC
CDR3: CASSEVRVGEQYF
V: TRBV6-1
size: NA
D: NA
J: TRBJ2-7

DNA: TGTGCCAGCTCACCATTTCAGACAGGGGGATCTGGAAACACCATATATTTT
CDR3: CASSPFQTGGSGNTIYF
V: TRBV18
size: NA
D: TRBD1
J: TRBJ1-3

DNA: TGTGCCAGCAGCCCCTTGAGAACTGGGGCCAACGTCCTGACTTTC
CDR3: CASSPLRTGANVLTF
V: TRBV6-2/TRBV6-3
size: NA
D: NA
J: TRBJ2-6

DNA: TGCGCCAGCCTGAAGGAGGAACTAGCGGGGGTGTCCAGCCCAGATACGCAGTATTTT
CDR3: CASLKEELAGVSSPDTQYF
V: TRBV10-1
size: NA
D: TRBD2
J: TRBJ2-3

DNA: TGTGCCAGCAGTTACTCTAGCGGGGGGGCGAATGAGCAGTTCTTC
CDR3: CASSYSSGGANEQFF
V: TRBV6-5
size: NA
D: TRBD2
J: TRBJ2-1

DNA: TGTGCCAGCAGTGAAGGGGGGACTGTGCGGGAGACCCAGTACTTC
CDR3: CASSEGGTVRETQYF
V: TRBV25-1
size: NA
D: NA
J: TRBJ2-5

DNA: TGCGCCAGCAGCTTAGGGGCTACAGGGCCCTATGGCTACACCTTC
CDR3: CASSLGATGPYGYTF
V: TRBV5-1
size: NA
D: NA
J: TRBJ1-2

DNA: TGTGCCAGCAGCTTTTCCACAGGAGAACAAGAGACCCAGTACTTC
CDR3: CASSFSTGEQETQYF
V: TRBV9
size: NA
D: NA
J: TRBJ2-5

DNA: TGTGCCAGCAGCTTAGACCCCCAGGCTAGCGGGAGCTACACCTTC
CDR3: CASSLDPQASGSYTF
V: TRBV7-2
size: NA
D: NA
J: TRBJ1-2

DNA: TGTGCCACCAGCGCCGGGACTCTTTTAGAGACCCAGTACTTC
CDR3: CATSAGTLLETQYF
V: TRBV15
size: few
D: NA
J: TRBJ2-5

DNA: TGTGCCAGCAGCCAAGGGGGAGCTCCCTACAATGAGCAGTTCTTC
CDR3: CASSQGGAPYNEQFF
V: TRBV3-1/TRBV3-2
size: NA
D: NA
J: TRBJ2-1

DNA: TGTGCCAGCAGCCAAGGTAGGGGTGGCATACTACTAAGCAATCAGCCCCAGCATTTT
CDR3: CASSQGRGGILLSNQPQHF
V: TRBV3-1/TRBV3-2
size: NA
D: NA
J: TRBJ1-5

DNA: TGTGCCAGCAGCTTTGGGACAGGGCCGTACGAGCAGTACTTC
CDR3: CASSFGTGPYEQYF
V: TRBV7-3
size: NA
D: TRBD1
J: TRBJ2-7

DNA: TGTGCCAGCAGTTTACTAGCGGGAGTGAGCACAGATACGCAGTATTTT
CDR3: CASSLLAGVSTDTQYF
V: TRBV28
size: NA
D: TRBD2
J: TRBJ2-3

DNA: TGTGCCAGCAGCCCCTCCGGGACTAGAGGCGGGGAGCTGTTTTTT
CDR3: CASSPSGTRGGELFF
V: TRBV9
size: NA
D: TRBD2
J: TRBJ2-2

DNA: TGTGCCAGCAAACCCCGGACAGTGAACACTGAAGCTTTCTTT
CDR3: CASKPRTVNTEAFF
V: TRBV28
size: NA
D: NA
J: TRBJ1-1

DNA: TGTGCCAGCAGTTACTTTCTAGAATGGTCGGATACGCAGTATTTT
CDR3: CASSYFLEWSDTQYF
V: TRBV6-2/TRBV6-3
size: NA
D: NA
J: TRBJ2-3

DNA: TGCAGTGCTGGACTCTACACTGAAGCTTTCTTT
CDR3: CSAGLYTEAFF
V: TRBV20-1
size: few
D: NA
J: TRBJ1-1

DNA: TGTGCCAGTAGCCGGGACTCTGGAAACACCATATATTTT
CDR3: CASSRDSGNTIYF
V: TRBV19
size: NA
D: NA
J: TRBJ1-3

DNA: TGTGCCAGCAGCCCCACGCAGGCGCCCGGGGAGCTGTTTTTT
CDR3: CASSPTQAPGELFF
V: TRBV7-3
size: NA
D: NA
J: TRBJ2-2

DNA: TGCGCCAGCAGCTTATCGACAGGGGCTCAAGTCTACACCTTC
CDR3: CASSLSTGAQVYTF
V: TRBV5-1
size: NA
D: TRBD1
J: TRBJ1-2

DNA: TGTGCCGCGATGGGGACACCGGGGGGCTACACCTTC
CDR3: CAAMGTPGGYTF
V: TRBV2
size: NA
D: NA
J: TRBJ1-2

DNA: TGTGCCAGCAGTTACTCGGGGAGGCCAGATACGCAGTATTTT
CDR3: CASSYSGRPDTQYF
V: TRBV6-5
size: NA
D: NA
J: TRBJ2-3

DNA: TGTGCCACCAGCAGAAAACAGGTACACCTCTCTGGGGCCAACGTCCTGACTTTC
CDR3: CATSRKQVHLSGANVLTF
V: TRBV15
size: NA
D: NA
J: TRBJ2-6

DNA: TGTGCCAGCAGTTCTATCGGGGGAGTTGAGGCCCAGTACTTC
CDR3: CASSSIGGVEAQYF
V: TRBV6-5
size: once
D: NA
J: TRBJ2-5

DNA: TGTGCCAGCAGGACAGGGGGATATACTGAAGCTTTCTTT
CDR3: CASRTGGYTEAFF
V: TRBV6-5
size: NA
D: TRBD1
J: TRBJ1-1

DNA: TGTGCCAGCAGCTCCCCCGTGGGAGGGGGCTACGAGCAGTACTTC
CDR3: CASSSPVGGGYEQYF
V: TRBV7-8
size: NA
D: NA
J: TRBJ2-7

DNA: TGCAGTGCTAGTGGACGGAGCGGGGGGCTATACGAGCAGTACTTC
CDR3: CSASGRSGGLYEQYF
V: TRBV20-1
size: NA
D: TRBD2
J: TRBJ2-7

DNA: TGCAGCGTTGAGGCTTCAGGGTCAGGAGAAAAACTGTTTTTT
CDR3: CSVEASGSGEKLFF
V: TRBV29-1
size: NA
D: NA
J: TRBJ1-4

DNA: TGTGCCAGCAGCTTAGCGGGGGCGGATTACAATGAGCAGTTCTTC
CDR3: CASSLAGADYNEQFF
V: TRBV7-8
size: NA
D: NA
J: TRBJ2-1

DNA: TGTGCCAGCAGCCCCATGACTCGGCTAGCGGTTGCGGCAGATACGCAGTATTTT
CDR3: CASSPMTRLAVAADTQYF
V: TRBV9
size: NA
D: TRBD2
J: TRBJ2-3

DNA: TGTGCCAGCAGCGGGGAGCTCGAGCAGTACTTC
CDR3: CASSGELEQYF
V: TRBV5-4
size: NA
D: NA
J: TRBJ2-7

DNA: TGTGCCAGCAGTTTAAGGGGGAATCTATACTTC
CDR3: CASSLRGNLYF
V: TRBV28
size: once
D: NA
J: TRBJ2-7

DNA: TGTGCCACCAGCAGAGATCCCGCGAGTGCGGGACTAGCGGGATTCCTATCCTACGAGCAGTACTTC
CDR3: CATSRDPASAGLAGFLSYEQYF
V: TRBV15
size: NA
D: TRBD2
J: TRBJ2-7

DNA: TGTGCCAGCAGTTTAAAGCGATTGCTCTCCTACAATGAGCAGTTCTTC
CDR3: CASSLKRLLSYNEQFF
V: TRBV28
size: NA
D: NA
J: TRBJ2-1

DNA: TGTGCCAGCAGTACGACAGGGCTCGATGCGGCTTTCTTT
CDR3: CASSTTGLDAAFF
V: TRBV12-3/TRBV12-4
size: NA
D: TRBD1
J: TRBJ1-1